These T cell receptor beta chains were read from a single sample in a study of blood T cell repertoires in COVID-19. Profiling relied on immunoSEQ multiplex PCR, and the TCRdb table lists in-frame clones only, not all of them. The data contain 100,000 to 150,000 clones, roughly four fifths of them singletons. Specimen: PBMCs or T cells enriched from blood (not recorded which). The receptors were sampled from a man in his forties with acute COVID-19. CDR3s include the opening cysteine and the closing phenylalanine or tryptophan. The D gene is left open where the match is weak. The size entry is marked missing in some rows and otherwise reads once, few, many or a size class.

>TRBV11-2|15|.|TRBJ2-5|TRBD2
TGTGCCAGCAGCCGACTAGCGGGGTTTCAAGAGACCCAGTACTTC
CASSRLAGFQETQYF
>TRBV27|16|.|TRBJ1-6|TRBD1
TGTGCCAGCAGTTTACCGGGGACAGGACTCAATTCACCCCTCCACTTT
CASSLPGTGLNSPLHF
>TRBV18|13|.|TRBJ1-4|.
TGTGCCAGCTCACCTACAGAAGAAGGAAAACTGTTTTTT
CASSPTEEGKLFF
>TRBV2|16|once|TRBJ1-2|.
TGTGCCAGCACCTCGGGCAGGGGCGAAATTAACTATGGCTACACCTTC
CASTSGRGEINYGYTF
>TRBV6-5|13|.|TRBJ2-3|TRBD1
TGTGCCAGCAGTTACGGACAGGGGGATACGCAGTATTTT
CASSYGQGDTQYF
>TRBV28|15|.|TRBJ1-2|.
TGTGCCAGCAGCGTCAGTGACGCGGTAAACTATGGCTACACCTTC
CASSVSDAVNYGYTF
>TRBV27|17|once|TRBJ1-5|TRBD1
TGTGCCAGCAGTCCCTTGACGGAACAGGGGGGATTTCAGCCCCAGCATTTT
CASSPLTEQGGFQPQHF
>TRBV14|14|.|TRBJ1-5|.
TGTGCCAGCAGCCGCAGGTCAGGTAGTCAGCCCCAGCATTTT
CASSRRSGSQPQHF
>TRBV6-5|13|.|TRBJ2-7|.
TGTGCCAGCAGTTATGGGGGCCTCTACGAGCAGTACTTC
CASSYGGLYEQYF
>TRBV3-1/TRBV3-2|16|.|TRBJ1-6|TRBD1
TGTGCCAGCAGCCAACCCTCGACAGGGGATGGGTCACCCCTCCACTTT
CASSQPSTGDGSPLHF
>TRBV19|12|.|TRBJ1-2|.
TGTGCCAGTACGGACATACAAGATGGCTACACCTTC
CASTDIQDGYTF
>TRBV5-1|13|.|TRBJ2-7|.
TGCGCCAGCACACTAGCCCCGGGCTACGAGCAGTACTTC
CASTLAPGYEQYF
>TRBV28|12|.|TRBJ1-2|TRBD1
TGTGCCAGCAGTTTCAGGGGGGCGCGGCCCACCTTC
CASSFRGARPTF
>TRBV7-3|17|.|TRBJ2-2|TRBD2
TGTGCCAGCAGCCCGGGACTAGCGGGAGAGGGCACCGGGGAGCTGTTTTTT
CASSPGLAGEGTGELFF
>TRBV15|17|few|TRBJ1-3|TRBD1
TGTGCCACCAGCAGAGAGGCAGGGGGCCTCTCTGGAAACACCATATATTTT
CATSREAGGLSGNTIYF
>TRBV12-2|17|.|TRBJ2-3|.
TGTGCAAGTCGCTTAGTCGATGAAGGGGTGAGCACAGATACGCAGTATTTT
CASRLVDEGVSTDTQYF
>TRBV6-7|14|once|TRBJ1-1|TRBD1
TGTGCCAGCAGCTTGGGACAGGGGAACACTGAAGCTTTCTTT
CASSLGQGNTEAFF
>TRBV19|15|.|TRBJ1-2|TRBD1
TGTGCCAGTAGATCAAAGACAGGGGGCGCTTACGGCTACACCTTC
CASRSKTGGAYGYTF
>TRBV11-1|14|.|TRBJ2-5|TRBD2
TGTGCCAGCAGCCCGGGACTAGTGGTAGAGACCCAGTACTTC
CASSPGLVVETQYF
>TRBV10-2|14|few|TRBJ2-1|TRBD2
TGCGCCAGCAGCCCGGGACTAGCGGGTAATGAGCAGTTCTTC
CASSPGLAGNEQFF
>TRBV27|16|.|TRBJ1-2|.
TGTGCCAGCAGTTTGGGTAGCTGGGCAGGGGAAGATGGCTACACCTTC
CASSLGSWAGEDGYTF
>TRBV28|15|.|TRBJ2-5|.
TGTGCCAGCAGTTTAGTAGCCAGCCGAGAAGAGACCCAGTACTTC
CASSLVASREETQYF
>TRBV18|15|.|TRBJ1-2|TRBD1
TGTGCCAGCTCATCTGGACAGGGGCGAGCCTATGGCTACACCTTC
CASSSGQGRAYGYTF
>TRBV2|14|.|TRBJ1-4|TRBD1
TGTGCCAGCAGCCCACAGGGGGTGAGGGAAAAACTGTTTTTT
CASSPQGVREKLFF
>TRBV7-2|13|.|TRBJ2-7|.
TGTGCCAGCAGCAGACAGGTAACCTACGAGCAGTACTTC
CASSRQVTYEQYF
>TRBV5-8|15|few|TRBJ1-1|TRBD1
TGTGCCAGCAGCCGGTTCACAGGGGGCTCCACTGAAGCTTTCTTT
CASSRFTGGSTEAFF
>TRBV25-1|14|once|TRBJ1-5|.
TGTGCCAGCAGTCAATTCAGGGAGGGTCAGCCCCAGCATTTT
CASSQFREGQPQHF
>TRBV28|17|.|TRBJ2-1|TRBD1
TGTGCCAGCAGTTTATGGGCCCCGGGACAGGGGGGCGATGAGCAGTTCTTC
CASSLWAPGQGGDEQFF
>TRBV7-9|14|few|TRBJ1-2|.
TGTGCCAGCAGCTTAACGGAAGAGCGGGATGGCTACACCTTC
CASSLTEERDGYTF
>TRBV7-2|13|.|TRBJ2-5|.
TGTGCCAGCAGCTTAGTAGGGAGAGAGACCCAGTACTTC
CASSLVGRETQYF
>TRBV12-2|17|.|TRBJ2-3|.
TGTGCAAGTCGCTTAGAGGGAGTAGCGGGGGCTGGAGATACGCAGTATTTT
CASRLEGVAGAGDTQYF
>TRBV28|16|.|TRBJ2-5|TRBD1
TGTGCCAGCAGTTCGTCCGGACAGGGGAAGAGAGAGACCCAGTACTTC
CASSSSGQGKRETQYF
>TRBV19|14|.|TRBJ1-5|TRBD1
TGTGCCAGTAGTAACAGGGGGGTTCGTCAGCCCCAGCATTTT
CASSNRGVRQPQHF
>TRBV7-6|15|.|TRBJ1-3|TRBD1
TGTGCCAGCGTCGGACAGGCTTTCTCTGGAAACACCATATATTTT
CASVGQAFSGNTIYF
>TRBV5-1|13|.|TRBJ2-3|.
TGCGCCAGCGGGGGGGGCGGCACAGATACGCAGTATTTT
CASGGGGTDTQYF
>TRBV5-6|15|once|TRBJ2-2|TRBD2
TGTGCCAGCAGCTTAGATAGCGGGTTCACCGGGGAGCTGTTTTTT
CASSLDSGFTGELFF
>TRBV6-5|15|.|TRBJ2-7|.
TGTGCCAGCAGTTACGGTGGGGGAGGGGGATACGAGCAGTACTTC
CASSYGGGGGYEQYF
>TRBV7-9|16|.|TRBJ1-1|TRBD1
TGTGCCAGCAGCCCAACCACCGGACAGGGTGTCACTGAAGCTTTCTTT
CASSPTTGQGVTEAFF
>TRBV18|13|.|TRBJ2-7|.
TGTGCCAGCTCACCACCACAGGCCTACGAGCAGTACTTC
CASSPPQAYEQYF